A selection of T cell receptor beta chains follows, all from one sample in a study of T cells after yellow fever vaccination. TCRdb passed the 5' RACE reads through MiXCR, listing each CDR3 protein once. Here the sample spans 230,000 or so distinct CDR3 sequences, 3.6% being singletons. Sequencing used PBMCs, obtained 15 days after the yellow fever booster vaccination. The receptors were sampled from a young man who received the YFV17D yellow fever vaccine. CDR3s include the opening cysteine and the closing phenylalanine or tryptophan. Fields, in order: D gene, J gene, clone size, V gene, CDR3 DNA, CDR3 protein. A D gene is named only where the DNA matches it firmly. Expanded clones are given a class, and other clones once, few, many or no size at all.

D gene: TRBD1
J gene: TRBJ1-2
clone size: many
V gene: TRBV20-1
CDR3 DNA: TGCAGTGCTAGAGATATCCAGGGGGCAGGTCTGGGCTATGGCTACACCTTC
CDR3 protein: CSARDIQGAGLGYGYTF

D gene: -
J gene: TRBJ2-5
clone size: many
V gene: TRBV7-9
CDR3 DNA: TGTGCCAGCAGCCCCCGGACAAAGGAGCAAGAGACCCAGTACTTC
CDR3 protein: CASSPRTKEQETQYF

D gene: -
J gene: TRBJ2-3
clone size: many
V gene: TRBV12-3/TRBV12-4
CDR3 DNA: TGTGCCAGCACCTACGTGGATACGCAGTATTTT
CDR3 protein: CASTYVDTQYF

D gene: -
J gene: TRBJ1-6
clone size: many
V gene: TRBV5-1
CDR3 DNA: TGCGCCAGCAGCCCGCCGGGACCGACTAATTCACCCCTCCACTTT
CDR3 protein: CASSPPGPTNSPLHF

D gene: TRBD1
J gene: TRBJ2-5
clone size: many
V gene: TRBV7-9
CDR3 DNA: TGTGCCAGCAGCCCCTGGGGACAGGGCTTGGGGCAAGAGACCCAGTACTTC
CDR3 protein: CASSPWGQGLGQETQYF

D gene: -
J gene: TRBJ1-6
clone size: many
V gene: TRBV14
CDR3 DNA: TGTGCCAGCAGCCACAGAAGACCAGGGGACTCCTATAATTCACCCCTCCACTTT
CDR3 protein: CASSHRRPGDSYNSPLHF

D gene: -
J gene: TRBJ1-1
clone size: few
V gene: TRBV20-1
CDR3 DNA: TGCAGTGCTGGAGTTAGGGTGGTCACTGAAGCTTTCTTT
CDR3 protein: CSAGVRVVTEAFF

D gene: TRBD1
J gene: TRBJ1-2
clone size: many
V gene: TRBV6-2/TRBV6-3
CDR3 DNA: TGTGCCAGCAGTTACGGAAGACAGGGTGGATATGGCTACACCTTC
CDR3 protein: CASSYGRQGGYGYTF

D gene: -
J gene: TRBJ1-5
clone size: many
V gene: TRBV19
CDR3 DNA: TGTGCCAGTAGTAAAGGGAGACAGACACCTTATCAGCCCCAGCATTTT
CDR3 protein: CASSKGRQTPYQPQHF

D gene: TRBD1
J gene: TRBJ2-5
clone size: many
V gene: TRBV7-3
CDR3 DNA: TGTGCCAGCAGCCTGGGACAGGGGTACGGAGAAGAGACCCAGTACTTC
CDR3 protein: CASSLGQGYGEETQYF

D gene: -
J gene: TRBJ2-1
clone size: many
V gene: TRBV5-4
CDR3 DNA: TGTGCCAGCAGCTCAAAGGGGGGGGTCAATGAGCAGTTCTTC
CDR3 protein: CASSSKGGVNEQFF

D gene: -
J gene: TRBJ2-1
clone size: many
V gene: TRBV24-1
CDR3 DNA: TGTGCCACCAGCGGGGGCGTCGGAACCTACAATGAGCAGTTCTTC
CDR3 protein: CATSGGVGTYNEQFF

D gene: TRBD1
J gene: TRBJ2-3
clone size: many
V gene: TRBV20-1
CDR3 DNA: TGCAGTGCTAGAGAGTGGACAGGGACAGATACGCAGTATTTT
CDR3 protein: CSAREWTGTDTQYF

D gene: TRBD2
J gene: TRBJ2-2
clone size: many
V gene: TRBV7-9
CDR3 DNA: TGTGCCAGCAGCTTAATGGCGGGGGTCCACGGGGAGCTGTTTTTT
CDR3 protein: CASSLMAGVHGELFF

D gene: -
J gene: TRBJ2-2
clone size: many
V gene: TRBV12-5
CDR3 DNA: TGTGCTAGTGGAACAGGATTTAACACCGGGGAGCTGTTTTTT
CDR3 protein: CASGTGFNTGELFF

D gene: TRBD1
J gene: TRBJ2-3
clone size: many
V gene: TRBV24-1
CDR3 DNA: TGTGCCACGGGACAGGGGAACACAGATACGCAGTATTTT
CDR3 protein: CATGQGNTDTQYF

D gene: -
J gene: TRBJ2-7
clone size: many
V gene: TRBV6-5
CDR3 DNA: TGTGCCAGCAGTTACTCGCGGGACAGCCTGATTTACGAGCAGTACTTC
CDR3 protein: CASSYSRDSLIYEQYF

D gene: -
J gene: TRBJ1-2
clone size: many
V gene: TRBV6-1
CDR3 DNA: TGTGCCAGCAGTGAAGAGGCAGAAGGGTACTATGGCTACACCTTC
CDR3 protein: CASSEEAEGYYGYTF

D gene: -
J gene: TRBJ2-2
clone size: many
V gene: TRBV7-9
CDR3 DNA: TGTGCCAGCAGCCCCCCGACTTCCACCGGGGAGCTGTTTTTT
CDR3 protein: CASSPPTSTGELFF

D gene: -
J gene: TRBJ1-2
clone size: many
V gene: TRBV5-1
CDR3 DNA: TGCGCCAGCAGCTTGGGAGGGACTAACTATGGCTACACCTTC
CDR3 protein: CASSLGGTNYGYTF

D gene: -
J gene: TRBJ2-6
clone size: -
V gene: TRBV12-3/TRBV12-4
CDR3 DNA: TGTGCCAGCAGTTTCAGGGTATCTGGGGCCAACGTCCTGACTTTC
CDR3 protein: CASSFRVSGANVLTF

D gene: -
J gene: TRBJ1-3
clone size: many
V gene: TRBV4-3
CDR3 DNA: TGCGCCAGCAGCCAAGAACCGGCCCCCTCTGGAAACACCATATATTTT
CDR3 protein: CASSQEPAPSGNTIYF

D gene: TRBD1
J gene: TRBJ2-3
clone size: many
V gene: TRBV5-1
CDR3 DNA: TGCGCCAGCACTCTAGAGGGGGCCACAGATACGCAGTATTTT
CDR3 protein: CASTLEGATDTQYF

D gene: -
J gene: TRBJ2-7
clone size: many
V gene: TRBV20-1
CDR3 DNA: TGCAGTGCTAGAGCTGATCTAGTTCCCTACGAGCAGTACTTC
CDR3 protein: CSARADLVPYEQYF

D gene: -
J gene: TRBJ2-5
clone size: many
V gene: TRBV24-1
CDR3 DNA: TGTGCCACCAGTGATCTCGATGGACGAGGTGAAACCCAGTACTTC
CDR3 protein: CATSDLDGRGETQYF

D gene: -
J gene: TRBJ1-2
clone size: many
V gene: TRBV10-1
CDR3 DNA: TGCGCCAGCAGTGAGTCGAGAGGGCTGGGATTCTATGGCTACACCTTC
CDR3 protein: CASSESRGLGFYGYTF